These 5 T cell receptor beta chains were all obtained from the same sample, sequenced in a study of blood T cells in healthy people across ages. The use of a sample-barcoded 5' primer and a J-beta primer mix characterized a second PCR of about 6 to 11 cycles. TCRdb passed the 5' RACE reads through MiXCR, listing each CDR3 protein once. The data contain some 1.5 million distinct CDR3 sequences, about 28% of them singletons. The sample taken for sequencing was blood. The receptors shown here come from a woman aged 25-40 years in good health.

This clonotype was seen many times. This CDR3 reads CSVGRRGPSTDTQYF. CDR3 nucleotide sequence: TGCAGCGTTGGGAGACGGGGGCCCAGCACAGATACGCAGTATTTT. The chain uses TRBV29-1 and TRBJ2-3; D could derive from TRBD1 or TRBD2 (6 bases each). V was trimmed by 4 bases and J by 0 bases, leaving 14 bases between them. CDR3 length equals 15 residues. Germline CDR1 SQVTM, CDR2 ANQGSEA.

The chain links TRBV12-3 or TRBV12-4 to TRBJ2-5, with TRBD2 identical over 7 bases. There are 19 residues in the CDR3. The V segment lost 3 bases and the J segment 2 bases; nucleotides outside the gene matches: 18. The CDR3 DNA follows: TGTGCCAGCAGTTTGGCACACCCACAGCGGGGCACTATTCAAGAGACCCAGTACTTC. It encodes CASSLAHPQRGTIQETQYF.

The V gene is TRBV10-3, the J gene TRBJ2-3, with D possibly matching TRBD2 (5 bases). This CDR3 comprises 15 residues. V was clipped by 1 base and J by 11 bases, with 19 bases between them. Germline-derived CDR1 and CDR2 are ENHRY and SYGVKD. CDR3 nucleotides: TGTGCCATCAGTGAGTTCCAGCAGGCGGGCCGCGGGCAGTATTTT. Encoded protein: CAISEFQQAGRGQYF.

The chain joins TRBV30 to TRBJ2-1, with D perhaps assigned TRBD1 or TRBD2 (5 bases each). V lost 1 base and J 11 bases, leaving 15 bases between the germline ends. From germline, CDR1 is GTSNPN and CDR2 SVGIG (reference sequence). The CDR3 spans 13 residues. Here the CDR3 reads CAWSGSPPGQQFF. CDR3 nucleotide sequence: TGTGCCTGGAGTGGGTCCCCCCCGGGACAGCAGTTCTTC.

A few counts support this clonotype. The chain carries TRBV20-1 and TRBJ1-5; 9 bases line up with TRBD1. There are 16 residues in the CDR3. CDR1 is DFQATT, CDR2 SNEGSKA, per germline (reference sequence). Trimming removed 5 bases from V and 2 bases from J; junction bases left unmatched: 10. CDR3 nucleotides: TGCAGTGCTCACACGACAGGGGGTGTGGGCAATCAGCCCCAGCATTTT. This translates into CSAHTTGGVGNQPQHF.